This record covers a single T cell receptor (beta chain). The data stem from a study of blood T cell repertoires in COVID-19. In the study overall: Acute-phase and convalescent COVID-19 samples originated in the United States, Italy and Spain. Nucleic acid was either cDNA or gDNA, and it came from T cells, B-cell-depleted T cells, or PBMCs.

Original data processing: Reference gene primer amplification gave estimated nucleated cell counts. Sequenced by immunoSEQ multiplex PCR; TCRdb stores in-frame clones only, minus some. V and J calls plus clone size are reproduced from that table; the DNA served to infer D and trimming. The table lists 120,000 or so clones, approximately 87% of them singletons. CDR3 size: 17 residues. CDR1 and CDR2 (germline): SGHRS, YFSETQ. V lost 0 bases and J lost 6, with 18 bases in between. The chain joins TRBV5-1 to TRBJ2-2; weak D call: TRBD1 (6 bases). The TCR originated in a man aged 55-75 years with acute or convalescent COVID-19. Sequencing used peripheral blood. The CDR3 region is CASSLASLRGKSGELFF. The CDR3 DNA is TGCGCCAGCAGCTTGGCCTCTCTCAGGGGCAAGTCCGGGGAGCTGTTTTTT. Variable domain in full (rest from reference TRBV5-1 and TRBJ2-2): KAGVTQTPRYLIKTRGQQVTLSCSPISGHRSVSWYQQTPGQGLQFLFEYFSETQRNKGNFPGRFSGRQFSNSRSEMNVSTLELGDSALYLCASSLASLRGKSGELFFGEGSRLTVL.